The present TCR beta chain was sequenced within a study of OX40 agonist ivuxolimab in advanced cancers. Turning to the study itself: Three patients, one with hepatocellular carcinoma and two with cutaneous melanoma, achieved partial responses.

Method: immunoSEQ multiplex PCR; TCRdb's copy keeps in-frame clones and lacks some. This sample has 55,000 to 85,000 clones, with 91% found just once. Trimming at V came to 4 bases and at J to 2 bases, leaving 4 bases not matched to a gene. Germline CDR1 and CDR2: SQVTM and ANQGSEA. The CDR3 sequence is 13 residues long. This receptor was taken from an adult with an advanced solid tumor such as melanoma, head and neck, liver or kidney cancer. The sequences come from CD4+ or CD8+ T cells sorted from blood, collected in a trial of the OX40 agonist ivuxolimab. The chain uses TRBV29-1 and TRBJ1-2, with 7 bases lining up with TRBD1. CDR3 sequence reads: CSVGPGGNYGYTF. CDR3 nucleotides: TGCAGCGTTGGCCCAGGGGGGAACTATGGCTACACCTTC.